One and the same sample provided the 21 T cell receptor beta chains below, sequenced in a study of Ad26.COV2.S vaccination and SARS-CoV-2 variants. The method was immunoSEQ multiplex PCR; TCRdb's version includes in-frame clones alone and lacks a portion of them. The top ten hold 2.5% to 3.5% of the sample, which has around 250,000 clones, around 87% seen once. Treatment reported: 15 to 20 received Ad26.COV2.S at low or high dose, single or two shots; 5 received placebo; per-sample allocation not given. Collection of samples fell on day 63 after the first vaccine or placebo injection. The starting material was peripheral blood, obtained in a trial of Ad26.COV2.S vaccine versus placebo. All receptors derive from a person aged 18-60 years who received the Ad26.COV2.S COVID-19 vaccine or a placebo.

This clone was seen only a few times. The rearrangement joins TRBV20-1 to TRBJ1-5; D not resolved. The CDR3 covers 14 residues. The germline V and J ends were trimmed by 3 bases and 0 bases, with 9 bases remaining between them. CDR1 and CDR2 (germline): DFQATT, SNEGSKA (reference sequence). The CDR3 protein is CSASGVNSNQPQHF. The CDR3 coding sequence is TGCAGTGCTAGTGGAGTAAATAGCAATCAGCCCCAGCATTTT.

V and J are TRBV3-1 (or the pseudogene TRBV3-2) and TRBJ2-3; tentatively, D is TRBD2 (5 bases). The CDR3 runs 16 residues. CDR1 is LGHDT, CDR2 YNNKEL, per germline (reference sequence). V dropped 0 bases and J dropped 0 bases, with 10 bases sitting between them. The CDR3 DNA sequence: TGTGCCAGCAGCCAAGAAGGACTCACTAGCACAGATACGCAGTATTTT. It specifies CASSQEGLTSTDTQYF.

The chain joins TRBV6-5 to TRBJ1-1, with 7 bases matching TRBD1. The CDR3 is 15 amino acids. After removal of 7 bases from V and 5 bases from J, the junction contained 13 bases not matched to a gene. Germline V gene data show CDR1 as MNHEY and CDR2 as SVGAGI. CDR3 DNA sequence: TGTGCCAGCACCCCCCCAGGGGGGAGGAGGACTGAAGCTTTCTTT. Protein: CASTPPGGRRTEAFF.

The V call is TRBV9, the J call TRBJ1-1, with D possibly being TRBD1 (6 bases). This CDR3 comprises 13 residues. V was cut by 0 bases and J by 7 bases, with 10 bases left in between. The germline V gene has CDR1 SGDLS and CDR2 YYNGEE. CDR3 sequence reads: CASSVVSGDEAFF. CDR3 nucleotide sequence: TGTGCCAGCAGCGTAGTCTCAGGGGATGAAGCTTTCTTT.

The chain is built from TRBV5-6 and TRBJ1-6; D perhaps matches TRBD1 (6 bases). Germline lookup yields CDR1 SGHDT and CDR2 YYEEEE. Trimming removed 6 bases at V and 3 bases at J, with 13 bases between. The CDR3 has 15 amino acids. The CDR3 sequence is CASKKGGNYNSPLHF. In DNA, the CDR3 is TGTGCCAGCAAAAAGGGGGGGAACTATAATTCACCCCTCCACTTT. Complete variable domain (other parts from reference TRBV5-6 and TRBJ1-6): DAGVTQSPTHLIKTRGQQVTLRCSPKSGHDTVSWYQQALGQGPQFIFQYYEEEERQRGNFPDRFSGHQFPNYSSELNVNALLLGDSALYLCASKKGGNYNSPLHFGNGTRLTVT.

The CDR3 reads CASRNRQGETQYF. For the CDR3, the DNA is TGTGCCAGCAGGAACAGACAGGGTGAGACCCAGTACTTC. J is TRBJ2-5 and V is TRBV6-5, with 7 bases matching TRBD1. V lost 6 bases, J lost 5 bases, and 6 bases stayed unmatched. Germline assignment: CDR1 MNHEY and CDR2 SVGAGI. The CDR3 contains 13 residues.

V and J are TRBV2 and TRBJ2-1; TRBD2 matches at 8 bases. The CDR3 runs to 13 residues. Germline CDR1 and CDR2: SNHLY and FYNNEI. Germline trimming cut 5 bases from V and 4 bases from J; bases unmatched to any gene: 1. CDR3 DNA sequence: TGTGCCAGCAGTTTAGCGGGGTACAATGAGCAGTTCTTC. Translation gives CASSLAGYNEQFF.

V usage is TRBV4-2 and J usage is TRBJ1-1; D is ambiguous. The V gene lost 0 bases and the J gene lost 3 bases, with 11 bases spanning the gap. This CDR3 has 15 residues. In germline, CDR1 is LGHNA, CDR2 YNFKEQ. The CDR3, as DNA: TGTGCCAGCAGCCAAGATATAACTGGGCACACTGAAGCTTTCTTT. Translating it yields CASSQDITGHTEAFF.

The V gene is TRBV10-2, the J gene TRBJ2-3, with 12 nucleotides matching TRBD2. The CDR3 consists of 15 residues. Per the germline V gene, CDR1 is WSHSY and CDR2 is SAAADI. V dropped 5 bases and J dropped 0; count of bases not matched to a gene: 0. The CDR3 sequence: CASSLAGGSTDTQYF. CDR3 DNA sequence: TGCGCCAGCAGTCTAGCGGGAGGGAGCACAGATACGCAGTATTTT.

The V and J genes are TRBV7-9 and TRBJ2-3, with TRBD2 matching over 9 bases. J was trimmed by 2 bases and V by 4 bases; bases with no gene match: 10. There are 17 residues in the CDR3. Germline CDR1 SEHNR, CDR2 FQNEAQ (reference sequence). Here the CDR3 DNA reads TGTGCCAGCAGCTCTGCCGAGGTAGCGGGGGTCACAGATACGCAGTATTTT. Its translation: CASSSAEVAGVTDTQYF.

This chain joins TRBV5-1 and TRBJ2-2; 9 bases map to TRBD2. The germline CDR1 and CDR2 sequences are SGHRS and YFSETQ. The CDR3 length is 18 residues. After removal of 0 bases from V and 4 bases from J, the junction contained 10 bases not matched to a gene. The CDR3 spells CASSLERSGRSPTGELFF. The CDR3 DNA is TGCGCCAGCAGCTTGGAGAGAAGCGGGAGGTCTCCCACCGGGGAGCTGTTTTTT.

This rearrangement joins TRBV3-1 (or the pseudogene TRBV3-2) to TRBJ2-7; perhaps TRBD2 as D (5 bases). Germline values: CDR1 LGHDT, CDR2 YNNKEL (reference sequence). With 2 bases removed from V and 2 bases from J, the gap between germline ends came to 7 bases. The CDR3 sequence is 13 residues long. CDR3 sequence (DNA): TGTGCCAGCAGCCAAAGGGAGCCCTACGAGCAGTACTTC. Amino acid sequence: CASSQREPYEQYF.

The chain joins TRBV6-5 to TRBJ2-7, with 10 bases aligning to TRBD2. V trimming: 7 bases; J trimming: 5 bases; junction bases outside the gene matches: 11. The CDR3 is made up of 15 amino acids. Germline CDR1 MNHEY, CDR2 SVGAGI. The CDR3 protein is CASIEPGLAMNEQYF. The CDR3 region has the DNA TGTGCCAGCATCGAACCGGGACTAGCGATGAACGAGCAGTACTTC.

This clone was recorded once. The genes are TRBV19 and TRBJ2-7; D is possibly TRBD1 (6 bases). CDR1 is LNHDA and CDR2 is SQIVND in the germline V gene (reference sequence). CDR3 length: 14 residues. The V gene lost 3 bases and the J gene lost 8 bases, with 17 bases spanning the gap. In DNA, the CDR3 is TGTGCCAGTAGTATTGCAGGGGCCCTCGTCCAGCAGTACTTC. Its protein is CASSIAGALVQQYF. Based on the CDR3 plus reference TRBV19 and TRBJ2-7, the full variable domain is DGGITQSPKYLFRKEGQNVTLSCEQNLNHDAMYWYRQDPGQGLRLIYYSQIVNDFQKGDIAEGYSVSREKKESFPLTVTSAQKNPTAFYLCASSIAGALVQQYFGPGTRLTVT.

The CDR3 region has the DNA TGCGCCAGCAGCTCAGACAGGGGGCTGGCCAAAAACATTCAGTACTTC. This encodes CASSSDRGLAKNIQYF. V usage is TRBV5-1 and J usage is TRBJ2-4; TRBD1 agrees at 10 bases. Per the germline V gene, CDR1 is SGHRS and CDR2 is YFSETQ. The J segment lost 1 base and the V segment lost 3 bases, leaving 4 bases of the junction unmatched. CDR3 length: 16 residues.

This clone was counted a few times. V is TRBV27 and J is TRBJ1-5; TRBD1 might be the D (6 bases). Germline CDR1 is MNHEY and CDR2 is SMNVEV (reference sequence). The ends were cut back, 8 bases at V and 0 bases at J, with 11 bases in the middle. The CDR3 is 14 amino acids. This chain's CDR3 is CASYDRISNQPQHF. DNA for the CDR3: TGTGCCAGCTACGACAGGATTAGCAATCAGCCCCAGCATTTT.

The genes are TRBV14 and TRBJ1-1; D is possibly TRBD1 (6 bases). CDR3 size: 15 residues. Trimming took off 4 bases at V and 7 bases at J, with 19 bases between the two ends. Germline V gene sequence: CDR1 SGHDN, CDR2 FVKESK. The CDR3 region is CASSPHVTGLLEAFF. The CDR3 DNA reads as TGTGCCAGCAGCCCCCATGTCACAGGGTTACTTGAAGCTTTCTTT.

In its sample, this clone was seen a few times. This chain joins TRBV30 and TRBJ1-2, with unresolved D. From germline, CDR1 is GTSNPN and CDR2 SVGIG (reference sequence). Deletions cut 2 bases from V and 2 bases from J, with 12 bases between. The CDR3 is 14 amino acids. CDR3 region: CAWSRPGLNYGYTF. Here the CDR3 DNA reads TGTGCCTGGAGTAGACCGGGCCTCAACTATGGCTACACCTTC.

This chain uses TRBV20-1 with TRBJ2-7; 10 positions match TRBD2. CDR1 is DFQATT and CDR2 is SNEGSKA in the germline V gene (reference sequence). J was trimmed by 7 bases and V by 5 bases; bases with no gene match: 8. The CDR3 consists of 13 residues. The CDR3 DNA sequence: TGCAGTGCTGGTGCTAGCGGGAGCCGAGAGCAGTACTTC. It specifies CSAGASGSREQYF.

The rearrangement joins TRBV20-1 to TRBJ2-7; D tentatively reads TRBD1 or TRBD2 (5 bases each). There are 11 residues in the CDR3. Deletions cut 6 bases from V and 6 bases from J, with 12 bases between. CDR1 and CDR2 from the germline V gene are DFQATT and SNEGSKA (reference sequence). Here the CDR3 DNA reads TGCAGTGCCCGAGGGGAGAGCGAGCAGTACTTC. Translated, it gives CSARGESEQYF.

The gene calls are TRBV2 and TRBJ2-5, with 14 bases fitting TRBD2. Germline V gene sequence: CDR1 SNHLY, CDR2 FYNNEI. The junction had 7 bases not matched to a gene; V was cut back by 5 bases and J by 5 bases. The CDR3 has 16 amino acids. The CDR3 nucleotides are TGTGCCAGCAGTCAGGGACTAGCGGGAGCGGTCGAGACCCAGTACTTC. Protein: CASSQGLAGAVETQYF.